The present T cell receptor beta chain was sequenced within a study of siplizumab effects on memory and regulatory T cells. Study-wide results and limits: Mappable alloreactive CD4+ clones came from Treg cells about 65% of the time on average with siplizumab, against about 26% in controls. There appeared to be greater diversity in naive T cells than in memory cells, and naive T cells seemed major contributors to the alloresponse. Among alloreactive clones, only a minor fraction mapped to unstimulated subsets.

To note about this clone: Its antigen is still unknown.

Assayed TCR templates numbered about 10^5 for each sample. TCRdb's table, derived via immunoSEQ multiplex PCR, lists solely in-frame clones and lacks some. Seen here are over 100,000 clones, approximately 90% observed once, and the top ten hold 0.6% to 0.8%. V was clipped by 2 bases and J by 5 bases; unmatched bases: 15. The CDR3 length is 19 residues. Germline values: CDR1 MGHRA, CDR2 YSYEKL. Sequenced material: Tregs sorted from blood. This rearrangement joins TRBV4-1 to TRBJ2-2, with 9 bases identical to TRBD2. This sequence was found in a human donor in good health. The CDR3: CASSQKLALAGMGTGELFF. The CDR3 nucleotides read TGCGCCAGCAGCCAAAAGTTAGCTCTAGCGGGGATGGGGACCGGGGAGCTGTTTTTT.